This T cell receptor (beta chain) was captured in a study of T cell repertoires in aging, cancer and after chemotherapy. Study summary: Patients with glioblastoma brain tumors were sampled before and after temozolomide-based therapy. General study points: In healthy donors, age-related TCR diversity loss mainly reflected lost richness. Compared with age-matched healthy donors, untreated hematological or solid cancer patients showed higher blood TCR clonality.

Multiplex touch-down PCR with TRB-A/B primers amplified rearranged V-D-J TRB sequences. TCRdb processed the multiplex PCR reads anew with MiXCR; each CDR3 protein has one entry. Altogether 5,500 to 7,000 distinct CDR3 sequences are present, 53% being singletons, with the ten largest covering around 1.9%. This CDR3 comprises 15 residues. V lost 6 bases, J lost 0 bases, and 14 bases lay in between. Germline V gene lookup returns CDR1 MDHEN and CDR2 SYDVKM. This clonotype appeared a few times. No antigen is known for it. Peripheral blood genomic DNA, not sorted cells or RNA, was the template. The V and J genes are TRBV28 and TRBJ1-1; maybe TRBD1 (6 bases). This clonotype was sampled from a human donor with a solid tumor. Sequenced input: blood. CDR3 sequence: CASSPRGALNTEAFF. In DNA, the CDR3 is TGTGCCAGCAGCCCCCGGGGGGCCCTGAACACTGAAGCTTTCTTT.